Shown below are 17 T cell receptor beta chains from a single sample sequenced in a study of cytomegalovirus exposure and HLA in healthy donors. In the PCR, 60 Vbeta and 13 Jbeta primers were used. TCRdb's table, derived via immunoSEQ multiplex PCR, lists solely in-frame clones and lacks some. This sample carries 150,000 or so clones, 74% of them seen once, and the ten largest clones take 2.1%. Material: PBMCs. The receptors here all came from a man aged 25 to 40 in good health and CMV-seronegative.

The rearrangement joins TRBV25-1 to TRBJ2-7; D ambiguous. Germline loops: CDR1 MGHDK, CDR2 SYGVNS. The V end lost 4 bases, the J end lost 7 bases, and 5 bases lay between the germline ends. The CDR3 covers 10 residues. CDR3 sequence reads: CASSAFEQYF. The CDR3 DNA reads TGTGCCAGCAGTGCTTTTGAGCAGTACTTC.

This rearrangement joins TRBV30 to TRBJ2-3; 9 bases match TRBD1. V gave up 2 bases and J gave up 8 bases; unmatched junction bases: 2. Germline V gene lookup returns CDR1 GTSNPN and CDR2 SVGIG (reference sequence). The CDR3 has 12 amino acids. The CDR3 sequence: CAWSRTGATQYF. CDR3 nucleotide sequence: TGTGCCTGGAGTCGGACAGGGGCTACGCAGTATTTT. Drawing the rest from reference TRBV30 and TRBJ2-3, the complete variable domain is SQTIHQWPATLVQPVGSPLSLECTVEGTSNPNLYWYRQAAGRGLQLLFYSVGIGQISSEVPQNLSASRPQDRQFILSSKKLLLSDSGFYLCAWSRTGATQYFGPGTRLTVL.

The rearrangement joins TRBV29-1 to TRBJ2-7; D is unclear. Looked up from germline, CDR1 is SQVTM and CDR2 is ANQGSEA. The V end lost 5 bases, the J end lost 10 bases, and 15 bases lay between the germline ends. CDR3 length: 11 amino acids. CDR3 protein: CSVPIPGFQYF. CDR3 sequence (DNA): TGCAGCGTTCCCATACCGGGTTTTCAGTACTTC.

The genes are TRBV7-2 and TRBJ2-5; TRBD2 aligns across 7 bases. The ends lost 5 bases at V and 2 bases at J; junction bases unmatched: 5. CDR3 length equals 14 residues. Looked up from germline, CDR1 is SGHTA and CDR2 is FQGNSA. The CDR3 here is CASSMRRGQETQYF. DNA for the CDR3: TGTGCCAGCAGCATGAGGCGGGGGCAAGAGACCCAGTACTTC.

The chain recombines TRBV6-1 with TRBJ1-1, with 9 bases identical to TRBD1. Germline trimming cut 6 bases from V and 7 bases from J; bases unmatched to any gene: 6. This CDR3 spans 13 amino acids. CDR1 MNHNS and CDR2 SASEGT come from the germline V gene. CDR3 region: CASSRTGGVEAFF. CDR3 DNA: TGTGCCAGCAGCCGTACAGGGGGCGTTGAAGCTTTCTTT.

About this clone: One end of the junction varies from germline; a read error may be responsible. The chain recombines TRBV7-8 with TRBJ1-4; D call uncertain. Germline-derived CDR1 and CDR2 are SGHVS and FQNEAQ. The CDR3 has 17 residues. CDR3 nucleotides: TGTGTCAGCAGCTTAGAGACGGCGGGCGCAACTAATGAAAAACTGTTTTTT. It specifies CVSSLETAGATNEKLFF.

V usage is TRBV5-4 and J usage is TRBJ1-1, with D perhaps matching TRBD1 (5 bases). CDR1 SGHNT and CDR2 YYREEE come from the germline V gene (reference sequence). This CDR3 has 14 residues. Trimming took off 4 bases at V and 3 bases at J, with 13 bases between the two ends. CDR3 region: CASSPYQGDTEAFF. As DNA, the CDR3 is TGTGCCAGCAGCCCCTACCAAGGGGACACTGAAGCTTTCTTT.

The chain employs TRBV6-5 and TRBJ1-2; D is unclear. Trimming removed 5 bases at V and 7 bases at J, with 17 bases between. The CDR3 length is 14 residues. From germline, CDR1 is MNHEY and CDR2 SVGAGI. The CDR3 protein is CASSETLIRGGYTF. CDR3 DNA sequence: TGTGCCAGCAGTGAAACCCTAATTCGGGGTGGCTACACCTTC.

This sequence joins TRBV5-4 and TRBJ1-6; maybe TRBD1 (6 bases). Looked up from germline, CDR1 is SGHNT and CDR2 is YYREEE (reference sequence). CDR3 length: 18 residues. Trimming stripped 4 bases from V and 0 bases from J, with 17 bases between. CDR3: CASSPGLQGNSYNSPLHF. The CDR3 DNA reads as TGTGCCAGCAGCCCCGGACTGCAGGGGAACTCCTATAATTCACCCCTCCACTTT.

The chain combines TRBV27 with TRBJ2-2; the D is unclear. Germline CDR1 and CDR2: MNHEY and SMNVEV (reference sequence). This CDR3 spans 11 amino acids. V was pared by 8 bases and J by 7 bases, with 8 bases between. The CDR3 loop is CASWAGGELFF. The CDR3 DNA reads TGTGCCAGCTGGGCAGGCGGGGAGCTGTTTTTT.

CDR3 sequence: CASSQDVLAGGTDTQYF. Written as DNA, the CDR3 is TGTGCCAGCAGCCAAGATGTGCTAGCGGGGGGCACAGATACGCAGTATTTT. J is TRBJ2-3 and V is TRBV4-2, with 10 nucleotides matching TRBD2. The CDR3 runs to 17 residues. V trimming: 0 bases; J trimming: 1 base; junction bases outside the gene matches: 4. The germline CDR1 and CDR2 sequences are LGHNA and YNFKEQ.

The genes are TRBV29-1 and TRBJ1-2; 7 bases are a match to TRBD1. The CDR3 covers 13 residues. V dropped 6 bases and J dropped 0; count of bases not matched to a gene: 4. Germline CDR1 and CDR2: SQVTM and ANQGSEA. As DNA, the CDR3 is TGCAGCGTAATACAGGGGACTAACTATGGCTACACCTTC. Protein: CSVIQGTNYGYTF.

This clone was picked up one time. The chain joins TRBV7-2 to TRBJ1-5; D uncertain. In germline, CDR1 is SGHTA, CDR2 FQGNSA. The CDR3 is made up of 12 amino acids. V shed 5 bases and J shed 6 bases, with 8 bases lying between them. The CDR3 here is CASSREGQPQHF. CDR3 bases: TGTGCCAGCAGCCGAGAGGGTCAGCCCCAGCATTTT.

This rearrangement joins TRBV28 to TRBJ2-3; 8 nucleotides align to TRBD1. The CDR3 sequence is 15 residues long. The germline CDR1 and CDR2 sequences are MDHEN and SYDVKM. V trimming: 7 bases; J trimming: 6 bases; junction bases outside the gene matches: 12. The CDR3 DNA is TGTGCCAGCACCATTCCGGACAGGGACACCGATACGCAGTATTTT. Its translation: CASTIPDRDTDTQYF.

This clone was seen a single time. This chain joins TRBV2 and TRBJ2-1; 7 bases are shared with TRBD1. With V trimmed by 5 bases and J by 4 bases, 5 bases remained unmatched. The CDR3 has 14 amino acids. Germline-derived CDR1 and CDR2 are SNHLY and FYNNEI. This CDR3 reads CASSTQQGYNEQFF. Here the CDR3 DNA reads TGTGCCAGCAGTACCCAACAGGGGTACAATGAGCAGTTCTTC.

The chain combines TRBV20-1 with TRBJ2-5, with D uncertain. Per the germline V gene, CDR1 is DFQATT and CDR2 is SNEGSKA (reference sequence). With 6 bases removed from V and 5 bases from J, the gap between germline ends came to 10 bases. The CDR3 is 11 residues long. This chain's CDR3 is CSAPNLETQYF. In nucleotides, the CDR3 is TGCAGTGCGCCGAACTTGGAGACCCAGTACTTC.

The rearrangement uses TRBV7-8 and TRBJ2-1, with 10 bases that match TRBD2. Per germline, CDR1 SGHVS and CDR2 FQNEAQ. CDR3 size: 16 residues. After removal of 5 bases from V and 7 bases from J, the junction contained 11 bases not matched to a gene. The CDR3: CASSEPEAGGNNEQFF. Written as DNA, the CDR3 is TGTGCCAGCAGCGAACCCGAAGCGGGGGGGAATAATGAGCAGTTCTTC.